Shown below are 25 T cell receptor beta chains from a single sample sequenced in a study of Ad26.COV2.S vaccination and SARS-CoV-2 variants. Stated treatment: some 19 received Ad26.COV2.S at low or high dose, single or two shots; about 5 received placebo; per-sample allocation not given. Sampling occurred on day 63 after the first vaccine or placebo injection. The data were produced by immunoSEQ multiplex PCR, yet TCRdb's version contains in-frame clones alone and is incomplete. Among 350,000 to 500,000 clones listed, less than 95% were seen once. The specimen comprised peripheral blood, sampled in a trial of Ad26.COV2.S vaccine versus placebo. The receptors originated from a person between 18 and 65 years old who received the Ad26.COV2.S COVID-19 vaccine or a placebo.

This clone occurred a few times. CDR3 in DNA: TGCAGCGTAGACCAGGGCTCCGAGCAGTACTTC. The encoded protein is CSVDQGSEQYF. This sequence joins TRBV29-1 and TRBJ2-7, with TRBD1 as a possible D gene (5 bases). This CDR3 contains 11 residues. V was pared by 6 bases and J by 6 bases, with 12 bases between. The germline V gene has CDR1 SQVTM and CDR2 ANQGSEA.

This clone was picked up one time. The sample carries other DNA sequences with the same CDR3. The rearrangement joins TRBV11-2 to TRBJ2-1, with TRBD2 as a possible D gene (6 bases). V was shortened by 1 base and J by 1 base, with 8 bases between the two germline ends. CDR1 and CDR2 from the germline V gene are SGHAT and FQNNGV. The CDR3 length is 15 residues. CDR3 DNA sequence: TGTGCCAGCAGCTTAGCGGGGGAGTCCTACAATGAGCAGTTCTTC. Its translation: CASSLAGESYNEQFF.

This rearrangement joins TRBV7-8 to TRBJ2-7, with D possibly being TRBD1 (6 bases). Germline-derived CDR1 and CDR2 are SGHVS and FQNEAQ. CDR3 length: 13 amino acids. Trimming cost V 4 bases and J 2 bases, with 9 bases left between them. The CDR3: CASSSDSPYEQYF. In DNA, the CDR3 is TGTGCCAGCAGCTCGGACAGCCCCTACGAGCAGTACTTC.

This chain uses TRBV5-1 with TRBJ2-7; D might be TRBD2 (5 bases). This CDR3 is 13 amino acids long. V gave up 0 bases and J gave up 4 bases, with 8 bases separating them. Germline V gene lookup returns CDR1 SGHRS and CDR2 YFSETQ. CDR3 sequence (DNA): TGCGCCAGCAGCTTGGGTCCGGGGTACGAGCAGTACTTC. Protein: CASSLGPGYEQYF.

The V call is TRBV27, the J call TRBJ2-1; weak D call: TRBD2 (6 bases). The CDR3 loop spans 15 amino acids. Trimming left V 0 bases short and J 7 bases short, with 13 bases between. From germline, CDR1 is MNHEY and CDR2 SMNVEV (reference sequence). The CDR3 region is CASSLSRGGENEQFF. In DNA form, the CDR3 reads TGTGCCAGCAGTTTATCGAGGGGAGGCGAGAATGAGCAGTTCTTC.

The chain is built from TRBV28 and TRBJ1-5, with 7 bases fitting TRBD1. The V gene end was trimmed by 6 bases and the J gene end by 0 bases; junction bases not matched to a gene: 8. The V gene's germline CDR1 is MDHEN and CDR2 SYDVKM. This CDR3 comprises 16 residues. The CDR3 nucleotides are TGTGCCAGCAGCACGGGACAGACATATAGCAATCAGCCCCAGCATTTT. Translation gives CASSTGQTYSNQPQHF.

The chain recombines TRBV6-2 or TRBV6-3 with TRBJ1-2; D is perhaps TRBD1 (6 bases). There are 18 residues in the CDR3. Germline values: CDR1 MNHEY, CDR2 SVGEGT. V was shortened by 5 bases and J by 1 base, with 23 bases between the two germline ends. CDR3 residues: CASSPQGRGVDVNYGYTF. The CDR3 bases are TGTGCCAGCAGTCCACAGGGACGGGGTGTTGATGTTAACTATGGCTACACCTTC.

The J gene is TRBJ2-5, the V gene TRBV7-9; D not resolved. The CDR3 is 12 amino acids. Germline CDR1 reads SEHNR; CDR2 reads FQNEAQ (reference sequence). V lost 0 bases to trimming and J lost 4 bases, with 3 bases between them. This CDR3 reads CASSLARETQYF. DNA of the CDR3: TGTGCCAGCAGCTTAGCCCGAGAGACCCAGTACTTC.

V usage is TRBV19 and J usage is TRBJ2-6, with 7 bases identical to TRBD1. CDR1 and CDR2 from the germline V gene are LNHDA and SQIVND (reference sequence). The ends lost 3 bases at V and 0 bases at J; junction bases unmatched: 14. This CDR3 region has 20 residues. CDR3 residues: CASSMSPFGTVNSGANVLTF. The CDR3 DNA follows: TGTGCCAGTAGTATGTCACCCTTCGGGACAGTAAACTCTGGGGCCAACGTCCTGACTTTC.

The table lists this clone with a few counts. This chain links TRBV19 with TRBJ2-5; possible D gene TRBD1, 5 bases. The V gene's germline CDR1 is LNHDA and CDR2 SQIVND (reference sequence). CDR3 length equals 13 residues. V lost 4 bases and J lost 2, with 8 bases in between. CDR3 DNA: TGTGCCAGTAGTAGGGGCCGGCAAGAGACCCAGTACTTC. This sequence encodes CASSRGRQETQYF.

The chain employs TRBV6-1 and TRBJ2-7, with no clear D. The CDR3 length is 13 residues. Trimming left V 6 bases short and J 0 bases short, with 9 bases between. Germline-derived CDR1 and CDR2 are MNHNS and SASEGT. CDR3 in DNA: TGTGCCAGCAGCCGACTTGTCTCCTACGAGCAGTACTTC. This translates into CASSRLVSYEQYF.

The chain couples TRBV9 to TRBJ2-1, with D tentatively TRBD2 (7 bases). Germline V gene sequence: CDR1 SGDLS, CDR2 YYNGEE. This CDR3 spans 16 amino acids. V dropped 3 bases and J dropped 8 bases, with 21 bases sitting between them. CDR3 DNA sequence: TGTGCCAGCAGCGCCCGCCGGGGGGCCCCGGGGGATGAGCAGTTCTTC. This encodes CASSARRGAPGDEQFF.

The chain carries TRBV7-3 and TRBJ2-7; 7 bases align to TRBD1. The CDR3 spans 15 residues. The V gene end was trimmed by 5 bases and the J gene end by 3 bases; junction bases not matched to a gene: 10. Germline CDR1 and CDR2: SGHTA and FQGTGA. CDR3 coding DNA: TGTGCCAGCAGCCTGACAGGGACCGGAAGCTACGAGCAGTACTTC. Residues: CASSLTGTGSYEQYF.

This chain joins TRBV6-5 and TRBJ2-7; 10 nucleotides align to TRBD1. The junction had 7 bases not matched to a gene; V was cut back by 6 bases and J by 5 bases. The CDR3 is 14 amino acids. CDR1 is MNHEY and CDR2 is SVGAGI in the germline V gene. The CDR3 loop is CASRADRGRNEQYF. The CDR3, as DNA: TGTGCCAGCAGAGCGGACAGGGGGAGGAACGAGCAGTACTTC.

Details on this clone: This CDR3 is also generated by other DNA sequences in the sample. This rearrangement joins TRBV6-6 to TRBJ2-7; D call uncertain. V gave up 0 bases and J gave up 3 bases, with 6 bases separating them. The CDR3 has 13 amino acids. Germline V gene data show CDR1 as MNHNY and CDR2 as SVGAGI (reference sequence). CDR3 loop: CASSYSDGYEQYF. The CDR3 DNA reads TGTGCCAGCAGTTACTCTGACGGCTACGAGCAGTACTTC.

The table lists this clone with a few counts. CDR3 nucleotide sequence: TGTGCCACCAGCAGAGAAGCGGGATGGGGGACCGGGGAGCTGTTTTTT. It is translated as CATSREAGWGTGELFF. This chain connects TRBV15 to TRBJ2-2, with 7 bases lining up with TRBD2. Trimming at V came to 0 bases and at J to 5 bases, leaving 6 bases not matched to a gene. Germline V gene lookup returns CDR1 LNHNV and CDR2 YYDKDF (reference sequence). CDR3 size: 16 residues.

The chain is built from TRBV28 and TRBJ2-7, with 13 bases lining up with TRBD2. Losses at the gene ends were 4 bases for V and 7 bases for J; bases not matched to a gene: 7. The CDR3 runs to 15 residues. The germline V gene has CDR1 MDHEN and CDR2 SYDVKM. The CDR3 sequence: CASSYGLAGVGEQYF. The DNA of the CDR3 is TGTGCCAGCAGTTATGGACTAGCGGGAGTGGGGGAGCAGTACTTC.

The chain employs TRBV7-2 and TRBJ1-1; 7 bases fit TRBD1. This CDR3 contains 16 residues. After removal of 3 bases from V and 1 base from J, the junction contained 8 bases not matched to a gene. Germline V lookup: CDR1 SGHTA, CDR2 FQGNSA. CDR3 residues: CASSFQPGQTNTEAFF. The CDR3 DNA reads as TGTGCCAGCAGCTTCCAACCGGGACAGACGAACACTGAAGCTTTCTTT.

As for this clone: At one of its ends the junction is not consistent with the germline gene, which may arise from a read error. The rearrangement joins TRBV7-7 to TRBJ2-3; 8 nucleotides match TRBD2. The germline V gene encodes CDR1 SSHAT and CDR2 FNYEAQ (reference sequence). The CDR3 is made up of 18 amino acids. This CDR3 reads CASRTYSGGDRSTDTQYF. CDR3 DNA sequence: TGTGCTAGCAGGACCTATTCGGGGGGGGACCGTAGCACAGATACGCAGTATTTT.

Turning to this clone: The sample carries other DNA sequences with the same CDR3. The CDR3 spells CASSISRNQPQHF. For the CDR3, the DNA is TGTGCCAGTAGTATATCCAGAAATCAGCCCCAGCATTTT. The genes are TRBV19 and TRBJ1-5, with D unresolved. The CDR3 runs 13 residues. V was shortened by 2 bases and J by 4 bases, with 6 bases between the two germline ends. Germline CDR1 reads LNHDA; CDR2 reads SQIVND (reference sequence).

V gene TRBV10-3 combines with J gene TRBJ2-3; 10 nucleotides line up with TRBD1. The CDR3 runs 16 residues. Germline CDR1 ENHRY, CDR2 SYGVKD. Losses at the gene ends were 8 bases for V and 0 bases for J; bases not matched to a gene: 8. CDR3 DNA: TGTGCCATCGAACCGGGACAGGGGCATAGCACAGATACGCAGTATTTT. This codes for CAIEPGQGHSTDTQYF.

This clone turned up a few times. The rearrangement joins TRBV25-1 to TRBJ2-5; D is unresolved. Trimming left V 10 bases short and J 5 bases short, with 17 bases between. Germline loops: CDR1 MGHDK, CDR2 SYGVNS. The CDR3 runs 13 residues. CDR3 sequence: CATLGFGYETQYF. For the CDR3, the DNA is TGTGCCACGCTCGGGTTTGGATACGAGACCCAGTACTTC. The whole variable domain, filled in from reference TRBV25-1 and TRBJ2-5, reads EADIYQTPRYLVIGTGKKITLECSQTMGHDKMYWYQQDPGMELHLIHYSYGVNSTEKGDLSSESTVSRIRTEHFPLTLESARPSHTSQYLCATLGFGYETQYFGPGTRLLVL.

The chain carries TRBV11-3 and TRBJ2-1; D remains ambiguous. The CDR3 runs to 12 residues. The V end lost 4 bases, the J end lost 10 bases, and 11 bases lay between the germline ends. Germline values: CDR1 SGHNT, CDR2 YENEEA. CDR3 DNA sequence: TGTGCCAGCAGCTCTGGGTTCGGAGAGCAGTTCTTC. Its translation is CASSSGFGEQFF. Full variable domain (outside the CDR3, taken from reference TRBV11-3 and TRBJ2-1): EAGVVQSPRYKIIEKKQPVAFWCNPISGHNTLYWYLQNLGQGPELLIRYENEEAVDDSQLPKDRFSAERLKGVDSTLKIQPAELGDSAVYLCASSSGFGEQFFGPGTRLTVL.

This clone was counted once. This rearrangement joins TRBV28 to TRBJ1-5; maybe TRBD1 (5 bases). V shed 8 bases and J shed 8 bases, with 13 bases lying between them. The CDR3 covers 12 residues. The V gene's germline CDR1 is MDHEN and CDR2 SYDVKM. CDR3 nucleotide sequence: TGTGCCAGCGGCGACAGCATCGAGCCCCAGCATTTT. This sequence encodes CASGDSIEPQHF.

This clone was seen more than once but under ten times. This chain connects TRBV19 to TRBJ1-5, with D possibly TRBD1 on 6 matching bases. The ends were cut back, 5 bases at V and 3 bases at J, with 11 bases in the middle. Germline loops: CDR1 LNHDA, CDR2 SQIVND (reference sequence). The CDR3 loop spans 14 amino acids. CDR3 residues: CASSSGQPNQPQHF. The CDR3 DNA reads as TGTGCCAGTAGTTCCGGACAGCCCAATCAGCCCCAGCATTTT.